Each of the 8 T cell receptor beta chains below was sequenced from the same sample in a study of T-cell reconstitution after alpha-beta-depleted transplantation in children. TCRbeta library construction was performed incorporating unique molecular identifiers. TCRdb itself ran the PCR reads through MiXCR, one entry per CDR3 protein. Here the sample spans approximately 400,000 distinct CDR3 sequences, 16% being singletons. The material sequenced was PBMCs, mostly from graft donor cells, taken 360 days after TCRalphabeta/CD19-depleted stem cell transplant. The receptor set was obtained from a boy younger than two who had a stem cell transplant for Wiskott-Aldrich syndrome, so the T cells may come from the graft donor.

This clonotype has a handful of counts. The chain is built from TRBV25-1 and TRBJ2-1; D is undetermined. The CDR3 is made up of 15 amino acids. Germline loops: CDR1 MGHDK, CDR2 SYGVNS. V shed 6 bases and J shed 4 bases, with 16 bases lying between them. CDR3 region: CASRAISGDYNEQFF. DNA for the CDR3: TGTGCCAGCAGGGCCATAAGTGGGGATTACAATGAGCAGTTCTTC.

This clonotype showed up just a few times. The genes are TRBV30 and TRBJ1-1; 9 bases line up with TRBD1. Germline CDR1 is GTSNPN and CDR2 is SVGIG (reference sequence). This CDR3 is built from 14 residues. The V gene end was trimmed by 1 base and the J gene end by 3 bases; junction bases not matched to a gene: 3. CDR3 in DNA: TGTGCCTGGAGTGGGGACAGGGCGGACACTGAAGCTTTCTTT. Translated: CAWSGDRADTEAFF.

This clonotype was detected only a few times. The rearrangement joins TRBV6-5 to TRBJ2-2, with no clear D. The V end was cut by 4 bases, the J end by 0 bases, with 15 bases between. CDR3 length: 17 residues. Germline V gene sequence: CDR1 MNHEY, CDR2 SVGAGI. The CDR3 here is CASSSHSISPNTGELFF. For the CDR3, the DNA is TGTGCCAGCAGTTCCCACTCGATCTCCCCGAACACCGGGGAGCTGTTTTTT.

Here the CDR3 reads CASSLSMFF. CDR3 DNA: TGTGCCAGCAGCTTAAGTATGTTCTTC. The chain joins TRBV7-2 to TRBJ2-1, with D hard to call. The V gene's germline CDR1 is SGHTA and CDR2 FQGNSA. V was trimmed by 2 bases and J by 15 bases, leaving 5 bases between them. The CDR3 spans 9 residues.

A few counts support this clonotype. V is TRBV12-3 or TRBV12-4 and J is TRBJ2-1; unclear D gene. V lost 2 bases, J lost 8 bases, and 10 bases lay in between. The CDR3 is made up of 13 amino acids. CDR3 sequence (DNA): TGTGCCAGCAGTTTACGGCAGACCCATGAGCAGTTCTTC. Residues: CASSLRQTHEQFF.

A few counts support this clonotype. V and J are TRBV12-3 or TRBV12-4 and TRBJ2-2; D is undetermined. V was shortened by 2 bases and J by 4 bases, with 11 bases between the two germline ends. The length of the CDR3 is 15 residues. CDR3: CASSLFQPLTGELFF. In DNA, the CDR3 is TGTGCCAGCAGTTTATTCCAGCCCCTCACCGGGGAGCTGTTTTTT.

The chain carries TRBV24-1 and TRBJ2-2; TRBD2 matches at 7 bases. V lost 9 bases and J lost 2; bases outside the gene matches: 8. The CDR3 is made up of 15 amino acids. Germline V lookup: CDR1 KGHDR, CDR2 SFDVKD. The DNA of the CDR3 is TGTGCCACCGGTTGGTCGGGGGGTAACACCGGGGAGCTGTTTTTT. Residues: CATGWSGGNTGELFF.

This clonotype was picked up a small number of times. The chain couples TRBV5-1 to TRBJ1-2, with no clear D. Germline-derived CDR1 and CDR2 are SGHRS and YFSETQ. The CDR3 totals 15 residues. V dropped 1 base and J dropped 2 bases, with 12 bases sitting between them. In nucleotides, the CDR3 is TGCGCCAGCAGCTTGTTAGGAGTTATCAACTATGGCTACACCTTC. As protein: CASSLLGVINYGYTF. Filled out from reference TRBV5-1 and TRBJ1-2, the complete variable domain reads KAGVTQTPRYLIKTRGQQVTLSCSPISGHRSVSWYQQTPGQGLQFLFEYFSETQRNKGNFPGRFSGRQFSNSRSEMNVSTLELGDSALYLCASSLLGVINYGYTFGSGTRLTVV.